The 15 T cell receptor beta chains below all came from one sample that was sequenced in a study of identical twins. TCRdb re-called the 5' RACE reads with MiXCR, one entry per CDR3 protein. Of hundreds of thousands of distinct CDR3 sequences listed, under 9% are singletons. The data also belong to a second study, concerning yellow fever vaccine responses in identical twins.

Sequences were obtained from PBMCs. Receptors were obtained from a woman under 30 in good health.

This clonotype has a handful of counts. J is TRBJ2-3 and V is TRBV14, with D maybe TRBD2 (6 bases). The CDR3 runs 15 residues. Germline CDR1 SGHDN, CDR2 FVKESK. The ends were cut back, 4 bases at V and 2 bases at J, with 13 bases in the middle. In DNA, the CDR3 is TGTGCCAGCAGCCGGGGGGTGCGGCACACAGATACGCAGTATTTT. It yields the protein CASSRGVRHTDTQYF.

V gene TRBV30 combines with J gene TRBJ2-2, with no clear D. Trimming removed 0 bases at V and 4 bases at J, with 9 bases between. CDR3 length: 14 amino acids. From germline, CDR1 is GTSNPN and CDR2 SVGIG (reference sequence). The CDR3 reads CAWSVGPITGELFF. In DNA form, the CDR3 reads TGTGCCTGGAGTGTAGGCCCTATCACCGGGGAGCTGTTTTTT.

The chain recombines TRBV20-1 with TRBJ2-7, with TRBD2 matching over 7 bases. CDR1 is DFQATT and CDR2 is SNEGSKA in the germline V gene (reference sequence). CDR3 length: 15 residues. V was clipped by 1 base and J by 4 bases; unmatched bases: 10. This CDR3 reads CSARVPGTNTYEQYF. The CDR3, as DNA: TGCAGTGCTAGAGTCCCCGGGACTAACACTTACGAGCAGTACTTC.

J is TRBJ2-3 and V is TRBV12-3 or TRBV12-4, with a tentative D call TRBD2 (5 bases). The V gene lost 2 bases and the J gene lost 2 bases, with 14 bases spanning the gap. The CDR3 is 16 amino acids. CDR3 region: CASSLRQRKTTDTQYF. In nucleotides, the CDR3 is TGTGCCAGCAGTTTAAGGCAGCGGAAGACCACAGATACGCAGTATTTT.

This clonotype has ten or more counts. The chain couples TRBV24-1 to TRBJ2-5, with 7 bases fitting TRBD2. Trimming removed 3 bases from V and 5 bases from J; junction bases left unmatched: 2. Germline-derived CDR1 and CDR2 are KGHDR and SFDVKD. The CDR3 length is 13 residues. The CDR3 region is CATSDPGGETQYF. The CDR3 DNA sequence: TGTGCCACCAGTGATCCCGGGGGGGAGACCCAGTACTTC.

This chain links TRBV3-1 with TRBJ1-1; 7 positions agree with TRBD1. Germline-derived CDR1 and CDR2 are LGHDT and YNNKEL (reference sequence). The CDR3 is 14 amino acids. V shed 0 bases, J shed 6 bases, and the junction held 4 bases outside the gene matches. CDR3 in DNA: TGTGCCAGCAGCCAAGAGGGAGGGGGCCCTGAAGCTTTCTTT. Translating it yields CASSQEGGGPEAFF.

This chain joins TRBV20-1 and TRBJ2-5; D is ambiguous. This CDR3 is 12 amino acids long. V was clipped by 1 base and J by 5 bases, with 8 bases between them. Germline CDR1 is DFQATT and CDR2 is SNEGSKA (reference sequence). The CDR3 region is CSARVQLETQYF. CDR3 DNA sequence: TGCAGTGCTAGAGTACAGTTGGAGACCCAGTACTTC.

V is TRBV25-1 and J is TRBJ1-4; 7 nucleotides align to TRBD1. CDR1 and CDR2 from the germline V gene are MGHDK and SYGVNS. The CDR3 extends over 16 amino acids. V shed 4 bases and J 4 bases; nucleotides not matched to a gene: 9. The CDR3 is CASSADLGGNNEKLFF. CDR3 DNA sequence: TGTGCCAGCAGTGCAGACCTAGGGGGCAATAATGAAAAACTGTTTTTT.

The chain employs TRBV4-3 and TRBJ2-5, with D perhaps matching TRBD1 (6 bases). The CDR3 is 17 amino acids. Trimming stripped 0 bases from V and 6 bases from J, with 20 bases between. Germline V gives CDR1 LGHNA, CDR2 YSLEER. The CDR3 DNA sequence: TGCGCCAGCAGCCAAGATGGAGGCCTCGCACAGGGTCAGACCCAGTACTTC. Residues: CASSQDGGLAQGQTQYF.

This clonotype occurred once. The chain uses TRBV19 and TRBJ1-1; TRBD1 matches at 7 bases. The J segment lost 1 base and the V segment lost 7 bases, leaving 3 bases of the junction unmatched. Germline V CDR1 and CDR2: LNHDA, SQIVND (reference sequence). The CDR3 has 13 residues. CDR3 nucleotides: TGTGCCAGTAATAGGGACAGGAACACTGAAGCTTTCTTT. Translated: CASNRDRNTEAFF.

This clonotype was counted only a few times. This rearrangement joins TRBV2 to TRBJ1-2, with a possible D match to TRBD1 (5 bases). Trimming took off 7 bases at V and 4 bases at J, with 10 bases between the two ends. Per the germline V gene, CDR1 is SNHLY and CDR2 is FYNNEI. There are 12 residues in the CDR3. This chain's CDR3 is CASTPGTYGYTF. The CDR3 nucleotides read TGTGCCAGCACCCCGGGGACCTATGGCTACACCTTC.

This clonotype was counted only a few times. One junction end does not reproduce the germline sequence, and a read error may be involved. The chain uses TRBV29-1 and TRBJ2-1; 11 bases are shared with TRBD2. CDR3 length: 11 residues. The germline V gene has CDR1 SQVTM and CDR2 ANQGSEA. CDR3 amino acids: CSVEVGLAGGF. The CDR3 region has the DNA TGCAGCGTTGAAGTTGGGCTAGCGGGAGGCTTC.

This clonotype was picked up a small number of times. The CDR3, as DNA: TGTGCCAGCAGTTTTTGGGGGGCCACCGGGGAGCTGTTTTTT. It specifies CASSFWGATGELFF. The chain uses TRBV12-3 or TRBV12-4 and TRBJ2-2; D assignment may be TRBD1 or TRBD2 (6 bases each). The CDR3 runs to 14 residues. Trimming removed 3 bases from V and 4 bases from J, with 9 bases in between.

In this sample, this clonotype turned up a few times. The genes are TRBV4-2 and TRBJ2-1; D possibly corresponds to TRBD2 (7 bases). The CDR3 spans 17 residues. The ends were cut back, 1 base at V and 5 bases at J, with 18 bases in the middle. Germline CDR1 reads LGHNA; CDR2 reads YNFKEQ. The CDR3 region has the DNA TGTGCCAGCAGCCAAGGGTGGGGGGGGGCGACAAACAATGAGCAGTTCTTC. Translation: CASSQGWGGATNNEQFF.

This clonotype has at least ten counts. The rearrangement links TRBV6-1 to TRBJ2-2; no clear D gene. The CDR3 totals 15 residues. Per germline, CDR1 MNHNS and CDR2 SASEGT. V lost 1 base and J 4 bases, leaving 10 bases between the germline ends. The DNA of the CDR3 is TGTGCCAGCAGTGAAGAGAGGCCCCTCACCGGGGAGCTGTTTTTT. This codes for CASSEERPLTGELFF.